The present TCR beta chain was sequenced within a study of blood T cells in healthy people across ages. Whole-study results and caveats: Diversity was higher, and naive CD4+ cells more numerous, in long-lived donors than in aged donors.

A J-beta primer mix and a sample-barcoded 5' primer were used in a second PCR of about 7 to 12 cycles. TCRdb recomputed calls from the 5' RACE reads with MiXCR, one row per CDR3 protein. The sample lists some 320,000 distinct CDR3 sequences, 25% to 30% seen once, with roughly 30% in the top ten. Concerning this clonotype itself: Its target is unknown.

V lost 2 bases and J lost 3, with 21 bases in between. CDR1 and CDR2 (germline): KGHSH, LQKENI. The CDR3 spans 18 residues. The V and J genes are TRBV18 and TRBJ2-3; D could derive from TRBD1 or TRBD2 (5 bases each). The sequenced material came from blood. The sequence was collected from a woman in her 70s in good health. CDR3 loop: CASSPAARPGRGTDTQYF. The CDR3 bases are TGTGCCAGCTCACCAGCGGCTCGGCCAGGGAGAGGAACAGATACGCAGTATTTT.